This entry describes one T cell receptor (beta chain). The CDR3 spans 12 residues. Trimming left V 6 bases short and J 8 bases short, with 13 bases between. This record belongs to a study of human T cells and chemical hapten exposure. Individual cDNA molecules in this library carried unique molecular identifiers. TCRdb analysed the RACE reads with MiXCR anew, one entry per CDR3 protein. The sample holds approximately 350,000 distinct CDR3 sequences; 6% to 8.5% are singletons and the top ten take 8.4%. Documented time point: patch test 1, 2 weeks after DPC sensitization. Sample treatment: therapeutic diphenylcyclopropenone sensitization with weekly scalp DPC.

The rearrangement uses TRBV12-3 or TRBV12-4 and TRBJ1-1; D gene unclear. This TCR derives from a woman aged 18 to 35 with alopecia areata. Some clones in this sample may be carry-over from other donors' samples. The material was whole blood, obtained in connection with sensitization to the hapten diphenylcyclopropenone (DPC). CDR3 in amino acids: CASSDRHLEAFF. The CDR3 nucleotides are TGTGCCAGCAGCGATCGGCACCTGGAAGCTTTCTTT.